What follows are 16 T cell receptor beta chains derived from one specimen sequenced in a study of blood T cell repertoires in COVID-19. The method was immunoSEQ multiplex PCR; TCRdb's version includes in-frame clones alone and lacks a portion of them. The sample comprises under 200,000 clones, 70% to 80% of which are singletons, and under 20% rests with the top ten. Sequencing was done on a sample of PBMCs or T cells enriched from blood (not recorded which). Receptors were obtained from a woman aged 70-85 years in a cohort exposed to, infected with or recovered from COVID-19 (not recorded which).

This clone occurred a few times. J is TRBJ1-2 and V is TRBV7-3, with D tentatively TRBD1 (5 bases). From germline, CDR1 is SGHTA and CDR2 FQGTGA. Trimming pared 5 bases from V and 8 bases from J, leaving 21 bases between. This CDR3 is 15 amino acids long. In nucleotides, the CDR3 is TGTGCCAGCAGCACGCTCCCAGGGCGGTTGGGGGGCTACACCTTC. As protein: CASSTLPGRLGGYTF.

V is TRBV7-9 and J is TRBJ1-4, with 7 bases identical to TRBD1. Germline V gene data show CDR1 as SEHNR and CDR2 as FQNEAQ (reference sequence). V lost 7 bases to trimming and J lost 3 bases; unmatched junction nucleotides: 2. The CDR3 extends over 13 amino acids. Written as DNA, the CDR3 is TGTGCCAGCACGGGACAGCCTAATGAAAAACTGTTTTTT. Its protein product is CASTGQPNEKLFF.

The genes are TRBV29-1 and TRBJ2-3; tentatively, D is TRBD2 (5 bases). Germline CDR1 SQVTM, CDR2 ANQGSEA. V was trimmed by 6 bases and J by 7 bases, leaving 17 bases between them. The CDR3 contains 13 residues. The CDR3 loop is CSVATGSVHTQYF. For the CDR3, the DNA is TGCAGCGTCGCTACGGGGTCGGTGCATACGCAGTATTTT.

V usage is TRBV11-2 and J usage is TRBJ1-3; no firm D call. The V gene's germline CDR1 is SGHAT and CDR2 FQNNGV. Trimming cost V 2 bases and J 3 bases, with 5 bases left between them. The CDR3 loop spans 13 amino acids. In nucleotides, the CDR3 is TGTGCCAGCAGCTTAACGGTTGGAAACACCATATATTTT. It yields the protein CASSLTVGNTIYF.

The chain uses TRBV12-3 or TRBV12-4 and TRBJ1-2; D remains ambiguous. V shed 6 bases and J shed 7 bases, with 12 bases lying between them. This CDR3 is built from 12 residues. In DNA, the CDR3 is TGTGCCAGCAGAGCCACCGCAAGTGGCTACACCTTC. Translated: CASRATASGYTF.

The table lists this clone with a count of one. This CDR3 is CASGGGETQYF. CDR3 DNA: TGTGCCAGTGGGGGAGGGGAGACCCAGTACTTC. The rearrangement uses TRBV2 and TRBJ2-5, with 7 bases identical to TRBD2. The V gene's germline CDR1 is SNHLY and CDR2 FYNNEI. This CDR3 has 11 amino acids. Losses at the gene ends were 9 bases for V and 5 bases for J; bases not matched to a gene: 3.

V gene TRBV18 combines with J gene TRBJ1-1; D might be TRBD1 (5 bases). Deletions cut 4 bases from V and 3 bases from J, with 12 bases between. This CDR3 comprises 14 residues. Germline CDR1 is KGHSH and CDR2 is LQKENI. In nucleotides, the CDR3 is TGTGCCAGCTCACTACAAACAGGTTACACTGAAGCTTTCTTT. Translating gives CASSLQTGYTEAFF.

The rearrangement joins TRBV28 to TRBJ1-2, with 8 positions matching TRBD1. Germline CDR1 reads MDHEN; CDR2 reads SYDVKM. The trim removed 2 bases at V and 4 bases at J, leaving 6 bases unmatched. The CDR3 extends over 15 amino acids. The CDR3 region has the DNA TGTGCCAGCAGTTTAATACCAGACAGGGGCTATGGCTACACCTTC. It encodes CASSLIPDRGYGYTF.

The rearrangement joins TRBV7-8 to TRBJ1-5; D is uncertain. CDR3 length: 12 residues. V lost 1 base and J 9 bases, leaving 7 bases between the germline ends. Germline values: CDR1 SGHVS, CDR2 FQNEAQ. CDR3 loop: CASSLGGGPQHF. Written as DNA, the CDR3 is TGTGCCAGCAGCTTAGGAGGAGGGCCCCAGCATTTT.

The chain is built from TRBV18 and TRBJ2-5; no clear D gene. Germline V gene sequence: CDR1 KGHSH, CDR2 LQKENI. The germline V and J ends were trimmed by 3 bases and 0 bases, with 14 bases remaining between them. This CDR3 is built from 16 residues. This CDR3 is CASSPSGTLNQETQYF. CDR3 bases: TGTGCCAGCTCACCCTCAGGTACCCTTAACCAAGAGACCCAGTACTTC. Full variable domain (outside the CDR3, taken from reference TRBV18 and TRBJ2-5): NAGVMQNPRHLVRRRGQEARLRCSPMKGHSHVYWYRQLPEEGLKFMVYLQKENIIDESGMPKERFSAEFPKEGPSILRIQQVVRGDSAAYFCASSPSGTLNQETQYFGPGTRLLVL.

The V call is TRBV3-1 (or the pseudogene TRBV3-2), the J call TRBJ2-7; 9 nucleotides match TRBD2. CDR1 is LGHDT, CDR2 YNNKEL, per germline (reference sequence). V was pared by 4 bases and J by 1 base, with 5 bases of the junction left unmatched. This CDR3 has 15 amino acids. DNA of the CDR3: TGTGCCAGCAGCCTCGGACTAGCGACTTCCTACGAGCAGTACTTC. Protein: CASSLGLATSYEQYF.

The chain's CDR3 is CASRSPQGYEQYF. The CDR3 nucleotides are TGTGCCAGCAGGAGCCCCCAGGGGTACGAGCAGTACTTC. The rearrangement joins TRBV28 to TRBJ2-7, with D maybe TRBD1 (6 bases). Germline V gives CDR1 MDHEN, CDR2 SYDVKM. Trimming pared 6 bases from V and 4 bases from J, leaving 13 bases between. This CDR3 has 13 residues.

This clone was found a few times. The V and J genes are TRBV28 and TRBJ1-5, with unresolved D. The V and J ends lost 5 bases and 7 bases respectively, with 9 bases between them. Germline assignment: CDR1 MDHEN and CDR2 SYDVKM. The CDR3 length is 12 residues. The CDR3: CASSPLEQPQHF. CDR3 DNA sequence: TGTGCCAGCAGTCCCCTCGAGCAGCCCCAGCATTTT.

The CDR3 DNA sequence: TGCGCCAGCAGCCCCGGGAACCACAATGAGCAGTTCTTC. Amino acids: CASSPGNHNEQFF. The V and J genes are TRBV5-1 and TRBJ2-1, with D possibly being TRBD2 (5 bases). CDR1 and CDR2 from the germline V gene are SGHRS and YFSETQ. The V and J ends lost 4 bases and 5 bases respectively, with 10 bases between them. CDR3 length: 13 residues.

A single count supports this clone. The chain uses TRBV5-8 and TRBJ1-4; a weak D match, TRBD1 (5 bases). Germline assignment: CDR1 SGHTS and CDR2 YDEGEE. V lost 0 bases and J 7 bases, leaving 13 bases between the germline ends. The CDR3 loop spans 15 amino acids. CDR3 protein: CASSLAGRAAEKLFF. CDR3 DNA: TGTGCCAGCAGCTTGGCCGGCAGGGCGGCTGAAAAACTGTTTTTT.

This chain uses TRBV10-1 with TRBJ2-7; TRBD2 matches at 13 bases. The germline V gene encodes CDR1 WNHNN and CDR2 SYGVQD (reference sequence). V shed 8 bases, J shed 5 bases, and the junction held 3 bases outside the gene matches. The CDR3 runs 13 residues. CDR3 DNA sequence: TGCGCCAGCTCCGGACTAGCGGGAGACGAGCAGTACTTC. This gives the protein CASSGLAGDEQYF.